A single sample gave rise to the 32 T cell receptor beta chains below, sequenced in a study of spatial heterogeneity in lung cancer. Time point given: sample taken at primary tumor resection. No cell sorting; template was whole RNA from tumor, lung tissue or PBMC. TCRdb fed the 5' RACE reads into MiXCR, producing one record per CDR3 protein. The data contain 4,000 to 5,500 distinct CDR3 sequences, about 16% of them singletons. This specimen was normal lung tissue next to the tumor, taken at surgery. The receptors stem from a male donor with early-stage non-small cell lung cancer.

This clonotype showed up many times. The gene calls are TRBV6-1 and TRBJ2-1, with 7 bases fitting TRBD1. Unmatched junction bases numbered 5, after V lost 6 bases and J lost 3 bases. Looked up from germline, CDR1 is MNHNS and CDR2 is SASEGT. The CDR3 has 14 residues. The CDR3 bases are TGTGCCAGCAGCCCCGGGACAGACTACAATGAGCAGTTCTTC. It yields the protein CASSPGTDYNEQFF.

By share, this clonotype ranks as medium-sized. The chain recombines TRBV23-1 with TRBJ2-3, with 9 positions matching TRBD2. TRBV23-1 is sorted into the ORF group, with uncertain function. Germline trimming cut 3 bases from V and 3 bases from J; bases unmatched to any gene: 4. The CDR3 extends over 15 amino acids. CDR3 nucleotide sequence: TGCGCCAGCAGTCAGCGGGAGGGGCGGACAGATACGCAGTATTTT. This gives the protein CASSQREGRTDTQYF.

Within the sample, this clonotype is medium-sized. The chain employs TRBV11-2 and TRBJ2-7; a weak D match, TRBD1 (5 bases). Trimming took off 7 bases at V and 1 base at J, with 14 bases between the two ends. Looked up from germline, CDR1 is SGHAT and CDR2 is FQNNGV. The CDR3 loop spans 14 amino acids. The CDR3 DNA follows: TGTGCCAGCACCCCAACAGGTGATTCCTACGAGCAGTACGTC. Amino acids: CASTPTGDSYEQYV.

The chain links TRBV7-3 to TRBJ2-1; the D is unclear. The CDR3 is made up of 14 amino acids. Germline V gene lookup returns CDR1 SGHTA and CDR2 FQGTGA. Trimming removed 0 bases at V and 8 bases at J, with 11 bases between. DNA of the CDR3: TGTGCCAGCAGCTTAACGTGGGCAAACGATGAGCAGTTCTTC. Protein sequence: CASSLTWANDEQFF.

V is TRBV20-1 and J is TRBJ1-2; the match to TRBD1 covers 8 bases. Germline-derived CDR1 and CDR2 are DFQATT and SNEGSKA (reference sequence). V was clipped by 1 base and J by 8 bases; unmatched bases: 15. The CDR3 is 16 amino acids. In DNA form, the CDR3 reads TGCAGTGCTAGAGCTCCGGGACAGGCCCTATCCGAGGGCTACACCTTC. This codes for CSARAPGQALSEGYTF.

This sequence joins TRBV27 and TRBJ2-3; perhaps TRBD2 as D (5 bases). Looked up from germline, CDR1 is MNHEY and CDR2 is SMNVEV (reference sequence). V was trimmed by 6 bases and J by 5 bases, leaving 18 bases between them. The CDR3 is made up of 15 amino acids. CDR3 in amino acids: CASSRAIGLGDTQYF. As DNA, the CDR3 is TGTGCCAGCAGCCGCGCCATCGGACTGGGAGATACGCAGTATTTT.

The chain couples TRBV6-2 or TRBV6-3 to TRBJ1-1, with a weak D call TRBD1 (5 bases). This CDR3 spans 14 amino acids. V shed 8 bases and J shed 4 bases, with 17 bases lying between them. In germline, CDR1 is MNHEY, CDR2 SVGEGT. In DNA, the CDR3 is TGTGCCAGCCATACGACAGAGCTTAGCACTGAAGCTTTCTTT. This codes for CASHTTELSTEAFF.

This clonotype came up a few times. V gene TRBV29-1 combines with J gene TRBJ2-3; a weak D match, TRBD2 (5 bases). From germline, CDR1 is SQVTM and CDR2 ANQGSEA. V shed 7 bases and J shed 2 bases, with 16 bases lying between them. The CDR3 totals 14 residues. This CDR3 reads CSADTRGFTDTQYF. DNA of the CDR3: TGCAGCGCCGACACCCGGGGTTTCACAGATACGCAGTATTTT.

This clonotype is medium-sized within its sample. V gene TRBV29-1 combines with J gene TRBJ2-1; 14 bases are shared with TRBD2. The V gene end was trimmed by 6 bases and the J gene end by 6 bases; junction bases not matched to a gene: 1. Germline V gives CDR1 SQVTM, CDR2 ANQGSEA. The CDR3 totals 13 residues. In DNA form, the CDR3 reads TGCAGCGTCGGACTAGCGGGAGGCAATGAGCAGTTCTTC. Translation gives CSVGLAGGNEQFF.

This clonotype appeared many times. The chain carries TRBV28 and TRBJ2-7; 7 bases map to TRBD1. V was pared by 8 bases and J by 3 bases, with 1 base of the junction left unmatched. The CDR3 spans 11 residues. Germline V lookup: CDR1 MDHEN, CDR2 SYDVKM. CDR3 amino acids: CASRDSYEQYV. The CDR3 nucleotides read TGTGCCAGCCGGGACAGCTACGAGCAGTACGTC.

The chain combines TRBV3-1 with TRBJ2-7; D is uncertain. This CDR3 comprises 14 residues. CDR1 and CDR2 (germline): LGHDT, YNNKEL (reference sequence). The germline V and J ends were trimmed by 0 bases and 7 bases, with 13 bases remaining between them. The CDR3 protein is CASSQDYASREQYF. The CDR3, as DNA: TGTGCCAGCAGCCAAGATTACGCCTCGAGAGAGCAGTACTTC.

This clonotype has a handful of counts. The chain joins TRBV20-1 to TRBJ2-5; 8 bases match TRBD2. The length of the CDR3 is 13 residues. Per germline, CDR1 DFQATT and CDR2 SNEGSKA (reference sequence). With 4 bases clipped from V and 5 bases from J, the junction kept 6 bases outside the gene matches. The CDR3 region has the DNA TGCAGTGCTATTAGCGGGAATCGCGAGACCCAGTACTTC. It specifies CSAISGNRETQYF.

By frequency in the sample, this clonotype is medium-sized. The chain links TRBV28 to TRBJ2-1; tentative D call: TRBD1 (6 bases). Germline values: CDR1 MDHEN, CDR2 SYDVKM. V was pared by 6 bases and J by 9 bases, with 21 bases between. The CDR3 covers 15 residues. In DNA form, the CDR3 reads TGTGCCAGCAGGATCGCCGGGACAACCACCTTTGAGCAGTTCTTC. Protein: CASRIAGTTTFEQFF.

The table lists this clonotype with many counts. V gene TRBV20-1 combines with J gene TRBJ2-5; D is ambiguous. Trimming took off 2 bases at V and 7 bases at J, with 8 bases between the two ends. CDR3 length equals 11 residues. The germline gives CDR1 DFQATT, CDR2 SNEGSKA (reference sequence). The CDR3 region is CSARRSGTQYF. For the CDR3, the DNA is TGCAGTGCTAGAAGGTCCGGGACCCAGTACTTC.

This clonotype came up many times. The chain uses TRBV12-3 or TRBV12-4 and TRBJ2-3, with D possibly TRBD2 on 6 matching bases. The CDR3 loop spans 15 amino acids. The V end was cut by 6 bases, the J end by 7 bases, with 20 bases between. As DNA, the CDR3 is TGTGCCAGCAGCGTCGACGGGACTTCCCAGCATACGCAGTATTTT. Protein sequence: CASSVDGTSQHTQYF.

This clonotype has just a few counts. The CDR3 DNA reads as TGCGCCAGCAGGTCGGGGGCGCAAGAGACCCAGTACTTC. This gives the protein CASRSGAQETQYF. V usage is TRBV5-1 and J usage is TRBJ2-5; the D gene could be TRBD1 or TRBD2 (6 bases each). Germline V gene data show CDR1 as SGHRS and CDR2 as YFSETQ. This CDR3 is built from 13 residues. Trimming removed 5 bases from V and 2 bases from J, with 10 bases in between.

A word on this clonotype: One base away lies a much larger clone, so this may be a sequencing read error. The chain employs TRBV19 and TRBJ2-5, with D uncertain. This CDR3 has 13 residues. Germline values: CDR1 LNHDA, CDR2 SQIVND (reference sequence). V gave up 10 bases and J gave up 4 bases, with 16 bases separating them. The CDR3 loop reads CATSRSRGETQYF. The CDR3 DNA sequence: TGTGCCACCTCGAGGAGCCGAGGAGAGACCCAGTACTTC.

This clonotype was detected ten times or more. V and J are TRBV7-6 and TRBJ1-3, with TRBD1 identical over 7 bases. Germline V lookup: CDR1 SGHVS, CDR2 FNYEAQ. V lost 1 base and J lost 4; bases outside the gene matches: 4. This CDR3 is 15 amino acids long. CDR3 DNA sequence: TGTGCCAGCAGCTTAGGACAGGGAGAAGGAAACACCATATATTTT. Its translation is CASSLGQGEGNTIYF.

There are many counts of this clonotype. The gene calls are TRBV13 and TRBJ2-1, with 8 bases that match TRBD2. The CDR3 contains 16 residues. Trimming took 5 bases from V and 4 from J; bases not matched to a gene: 10. In germline, CDR1 is PRHDT, CDR2 FYEKMQ (reference sequence). CDR3 sequence reads: CASSSGLAEWYNEQFF. CDR3 coding DNA: TGTGCCAGCAGCAGCGGACTAGCTGAATGGTACAATGAGCAGTTCTTC. The entire variable domain, with the rest obtained from reference TRBV13 and TRBJ2-1, is as follows: AAGVIQSPRHLIKEKRETATLKCYPIPRHDTVYWYQQGPGQDPQFLISFYEKMQSDKGSIPDRFSAQQFSDYHSELNMSSLELGDSALYFCASSSGLAEWYNEQFFGPGTRLTVL.

This clonotype is classed as medium-sized. The chain carries TRBV29-1 and TRBJ1-5; D perhaps matches TRBD1 (6 bases). This CDR3 region has 14 residues. Per germline, CDR1 SQVTM and CDR2 ANQGSEA. Trimming pared 1 base from V and 0 bases from J, leaving 7 bases between. The CDR3 protein is CSVEAGDSNQPQHF. CDR3 nucleotide sequence: TGCAGCGTTGAAGCAGGGGATAGCAATCAGCCCCAGCATTTT.

This clonotype showed up just a few times. Given a much more abundant clone one base away, this may be a read error. The J gene is TRBJ2-5, the V gene TRBV5-1; a possible D gene is TRBD2 (7 bases). Germline V gene sequence: CDR1 SGHRS, CDR2 YFSETQ. V was clipped by 4 bases and J by 3 bases, with 16 bases between them. This CDR3 is built from 15 residues. The CDR3 region is CASSRGAGAEETQYF. The CDR3 region has the DNA TGCGCCAGCAGCCGGGGGGCAGGGGCTGAAGAGACCCAGTACTTC.

Here the CDR3 reads CSANSPGDDYEQYF. As DNA, the CDR3 is TGCAGTGCTAATAGCCCGGGAGACGACTACGAGCAGTACTTC. This chain links TRBV20-1 with TRBJ2-7; D is perhaps TRBD2 (6 bases). Trimming stripped 4 bases from V and 3 bases from J, with 16 bases between. Per germline, CDR1 DFQATT and CDR2 SNEGSKA (reference sequence). The CDR3 totals 14 residues.

This clonotype has only a few counts. This sequence joins TRBV2 and TRBJ2-1; 7 nucleotides line up with TRBD1. CDR3 length equals 15 residues. Germline V gene lookup returns CDR1 SNHLY and CDR2 FYNNEI. J lost 8 bases, V lost 2 bases, and 9 bases had no gene match. The CDR3: CASSEIDLGGDEQFF. The CDR3 nucleotides read TGTGCCAGCAGTGAAATAGACTTAGGGGGCGATGAGCAGTTCTTC.

This clonotype was detected a few times. CDR3 in amino acids: CSARFGQGKGISYEQYF. CDR3 sequence (DNA): TGCAGTGCCCGCTTCGGGCAGGGGAAGGGTATCTCCTACGAGCAGTACTTC. The rearrangement joins TRBV20-1 to TRBJ2-7, with a possible D match to TRBD1 (6 bases). This CDR3 region has 17 residues. The germline V and J ends were trimmed by 6 bases and 0 bases, with 24 bases remaining between them. The germline V gene encodes CDR1 DFQATT and CDR2 SNEGSKA (reference sequence).

This clonotype was counted a few times. The V call is TRBV29-1, the J call TRBJ1-3, with D perhaps TRBD1 (6 bases). Germline V lookup: CDR1 SQVTM, CDR2 ANQGSEA. Trimming shortened V by 6 bases and J by 0 bases, and 12 bases separated the two germline ends. This CDR3 has 14 amino acids. In DNA, the CDR3 is TGCAGCGTCGTGGAGGGGGTCTCTGGAAACACCATATATTTT. Protein: CSVVEGVSGNTIYF. Based on the CDR3 plus reference TRBV29-1 and TRBJ1-3, the full variable domain is SAVISQKPSRDICQRGTSLTIQCQVDSQVTMMFWYRQQPGQSLTLIATANQGSEATYESGFVIDKFPISRPNLTFSTLTVSNMSPEDSSIYLCSVVEGVSGNTIYFGEGSWLTVV.

This clonotype has a count of ten or more. DNA for the CDR3: TGTGCCAGCAGCCAAGCGTATAATTCTGAAAAACTGTTTTTT. It is translated as CASSQAYNSEKLFF. This chain joins TRBV3-1 and TRBJ1-4, with D hard to call. V dropped 1 base and J dropped 7 bases, with 10 bases sitting between them. Per germline, CDR1 LGHDT and CDR2 YNNKEL (reference sequence). This CDR3 comprises 14 residues.

J is TRBJ2-5 and V is TRBV19; TRBD1 aligns across 7 bases. Losses at the gene ends were 4 bases for V and 1 base for J; bases not matched to a gene: 6. CDR1 and CDR2 (germline): LNHDA, SQIVND (reference sequence). This CDR3 region has 15 residues. The CDR3 sequence is CASSKGQDAQETQYF. The CDR3 DNA sequence: TGTGCCAGTAGTAAAGGACAGGACGCCCAAGAGACCCAGTACTTC.

This clonotype ranks as medium-sized. V usage is TRBV20-1 and J usage is TRBJ1-6; perhaps TRBD1 as D (5 bases). V lost 5 bases and J lost 6, with 11 bases in between. Germline lookup yields CDR1 DFQATT and CDR2 SNEGSKA (reference sequence). CDR3 length equals 13 residues. Here the CDR3 reads CSAEQDTNSPLHF. The CDR3 DNA follows: TGCAGTGCTGAACAGGACACTAATTCACCCCTCCACTTT.

This clonotype is termed medium-sized. The V and J genes are TRBV10-1 and TRBJ2-1; possibly TRBD2 for D (6 bases). CDR3 length: 14 residues. Deletions cut 2 bases from V and 9 bases from J, with 14 bases between. The V gene's germline CDR1 is WNHNN and CDR2 SYGVQD (reference sequence). CDR3 in DNA: TGCGCCAGCAGTGAGCGGCAGGGAGGAGGTGAGCAGTTCTTC. This encodes CASSERQGGGEQFF.

This clonotype was found a few times. This CDR3 reads CASSLSGTGDLYEQYF. The CDR3 DNA reads as TGCGCCAGCAGCTTAAGTGGGACAGGGGATCTCTACGAGCAGTACTTC. V is TRBV5-1 and J is TRBJ2-7, with 10 bases fitting TRBD1. CDR3 length: 16 residues. With 2 bases clipped from V and 3 bases from J, the junction kept 8 bases outside the gene matches. Germline lookup yields CDR1 SGHRS and CDR2 YFSETQ.

Many counts were recorded for this clonotype. The rearrangement links TRBV20-1 to TRBJ2-1; no clear D gene. The CDR3 consists of 15 residues. Trimming removed 1 base at V and 3 bases at J, with 13 bases between. Germline assignment: CDR1 DFQATT and CDR2 SNEGSKA (reference sequence). CDR3 sequence reads: CSARGLGSNYNEQFF. As DNA, the CDR3 is TGCAGTGCTAGAGGGTTGGGTAGTAACTACAATGAGCAGTTCTTC.

This clonotype was detected many times. The chain uses TRBV6-5 and TRBJ2-2; D perhaps matches TRBD2 (5 bases). The ends were cut back, 0 bases at V and 5 bases at J, with 7 bases in the middle. CDR1 is MNHEY and CDR2 is SVGAGI in the germline V gene. This CDR3 has 14 residues. The DNA of the CDR3 is TGTGCCAGCAGTTACTCGAGGGTAACCGGGGAGCTGTTTTTT. Amino acid sequence: CASSYSRVTGELFF.